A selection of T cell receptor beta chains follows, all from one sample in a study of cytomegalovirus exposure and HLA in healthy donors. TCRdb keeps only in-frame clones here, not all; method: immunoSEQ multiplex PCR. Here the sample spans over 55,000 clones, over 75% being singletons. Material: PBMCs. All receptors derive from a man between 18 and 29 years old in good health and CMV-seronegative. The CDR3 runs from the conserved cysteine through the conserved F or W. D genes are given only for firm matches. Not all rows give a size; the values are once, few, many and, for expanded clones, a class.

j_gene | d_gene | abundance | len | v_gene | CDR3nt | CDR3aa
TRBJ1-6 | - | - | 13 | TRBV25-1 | TGTGCCAGCAGTGAATCGGAGGGTCCACCCCTCCACTTT | CASSESEGPPLHF
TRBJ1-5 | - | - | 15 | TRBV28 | TGTGCCAGCAGTTCGACTGAGGGTAAGGGTCAGCCCCAGCATTTT | CASSSTEGKGQPQHF
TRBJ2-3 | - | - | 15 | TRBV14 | TGTGCCAGCAGCCAAGATAGACTTTTCACAGATACGCAGTATTTT | CASSQDRLFTDTQYF
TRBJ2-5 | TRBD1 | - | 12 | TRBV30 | TGTGCCTGGAGTGCAGGGGGAGAGACCCAGTACTTC | CAWSAGGETQYF
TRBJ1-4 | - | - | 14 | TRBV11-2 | TGTGCCAGCACCATTTGGACTGCCAATGAAAAACTGTTTTTT | CASTIWTANEKLFF
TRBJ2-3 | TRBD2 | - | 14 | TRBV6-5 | TGTGCCAGCAGACCGGGACTAATCACAGATACGCAGTATTTT | CASRPGLITDTQYF
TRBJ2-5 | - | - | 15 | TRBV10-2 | TGCGCCAGCAGTGGGGGGGTTGGGTACCAAGAGACCCAGTACTTC | CASSGGVGYQETQYF
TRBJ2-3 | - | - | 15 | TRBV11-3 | TGTGCCAGCAGCTTAGAGATCCACCGGAGAGATACGCAGTATTTT | CASSLEIHRRDTQYF
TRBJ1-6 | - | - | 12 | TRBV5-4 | TGTGCCAGCAGCCCGGATAATTCACCCCTCCACTTT | CASSPDNSPLHF
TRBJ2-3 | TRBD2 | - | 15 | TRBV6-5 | TGTGCCAGCAGTTATCCCCGGGGGGGCATAGATACGCAGTATTTT | CASSYPRGGIDTQYF
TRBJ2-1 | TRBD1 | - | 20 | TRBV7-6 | TGTGCCAGCAGCTTAGTCTTTGGACAGGGGGTACGAAGCTCCTACAATGAGCAGTTCTTC | CASSLVFGQGVRSSYNEQFF
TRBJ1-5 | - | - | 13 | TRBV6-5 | TGTGCCAGCAGCGGGACTCCAAATCAGCCCCAGCATTTT | CASSGTPNQPQHF
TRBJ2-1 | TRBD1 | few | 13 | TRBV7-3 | TGTGCCAGCAGCCCCCAGGGGGACAGTGAGCAGTTCTTC | CASSPQGDSEQFF
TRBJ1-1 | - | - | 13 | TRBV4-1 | TGCGCCAGCAGCCCGGAGGGGAACACTGAAGCTTTCTTT | CASSPEGNTEAFF
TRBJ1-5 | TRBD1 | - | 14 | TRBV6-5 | TGTGCCAGCAGTTCTCCGGGACAGGGCCAGCCCCAGCATTTT | CASSSPGQGQPQHF
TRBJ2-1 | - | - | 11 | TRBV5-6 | TGTGCCAGCAGCTTGACAGATGAGCAGTTCTTC | CASSLTDEQFF
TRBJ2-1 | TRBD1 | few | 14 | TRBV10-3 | TGTGCCATCAGGGGACAGGGGGCCTACAATGAGCAGTTCTTC | CAIRGQGAYNEQFF
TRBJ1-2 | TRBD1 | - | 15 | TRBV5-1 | TGCGCCAGCAGCTTGGCCGGGACAGGGGGCGGAGGCTACACCTTC | CASSLAGTGGGGYTF
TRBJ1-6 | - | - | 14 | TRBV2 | TGTGCCAGCAGTGCAGGGGCTGGGAATTCACCCCTCCACTTT | CASSAGAGNSPLHF
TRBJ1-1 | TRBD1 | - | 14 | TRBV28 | TGTGCCAGCGGGCTGACAGGGGAGTCCACTGAAGCTTTCTTT | CASGLTGESTEAFF
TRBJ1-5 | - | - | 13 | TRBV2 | TGTGCCAGCACCGACGGGGGGGCTCAGCCCCAGCATTTT | CASTDGGAQPQHF
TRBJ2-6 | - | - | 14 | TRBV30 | TGTGCCTGGAGTAGGGGGTCAGGGGCCAACGTCCTGACTTTC | CAWSRGSGANVLTF
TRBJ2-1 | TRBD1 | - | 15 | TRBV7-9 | TGTGCCAGCAGTCAAGGGACAGGGGAGTCCAATGAGCAGTTCTTC | CASSQGTGESNEQFF
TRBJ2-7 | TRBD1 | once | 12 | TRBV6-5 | TGTGCCAGCAGAACAGGGGGCTACGAGCAGTACTTC | CASRTGGYEQYF
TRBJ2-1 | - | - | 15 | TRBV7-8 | TGTGCCAGCAGTTCCCGGGGGATCTCTTACAATGAGCAGTTCTTC | CASSSRGISYNEQFF
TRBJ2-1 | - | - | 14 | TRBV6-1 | TGTGCCAGCCTGACCGGGACAACTTACAATGAGCAGTTCTTC | CASLTGTTYNEQFF
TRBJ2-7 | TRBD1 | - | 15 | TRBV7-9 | TGTGCCAGCAGCTTCGACAGGGGGCATATTTACGAGCAGTACTTC | CASSFDRGHIYEQYF
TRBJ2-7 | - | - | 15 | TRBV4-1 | TGCGCCAGCAGCCAACCAACGGACAGAAGACACGAGCAGTACTTC | CASSQPTDRRHEQYF
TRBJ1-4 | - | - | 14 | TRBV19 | TGTGCCAGTAGCCGGGGGGCGACTAATGAAAAACTGTTTTTT | CASSRGATNEKLFF
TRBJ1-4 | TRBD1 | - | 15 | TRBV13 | TGTGCCAGCAGCTACTACAGGGGTGGGTATGAAAAACTGTTTTTT | CASSYYRGGYEKLFF
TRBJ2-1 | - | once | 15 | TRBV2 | TGTGCCAGCACCGAGGGGGGGCCTTCCTACAATGAGCAGTTCTTC | CASTEGGPSYNEQFF
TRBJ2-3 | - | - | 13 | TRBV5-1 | TGCGCCAGCAGCTTACCAGGGATGGATACGCAGTATTTT | CASSLPGMDTQYF
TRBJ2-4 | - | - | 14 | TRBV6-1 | TGTGCCAGCAGGGACAGTAGAGCCAAAAACATTCAGTACTTC | CASRDSRAKNIQYF
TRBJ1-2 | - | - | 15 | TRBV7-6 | TGTGCCAGCAGCTTAGCCCCGGGGGGTGTTGATGGCTACACCTTC | CASSLAPGGVDGYTF
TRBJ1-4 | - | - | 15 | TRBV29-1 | TGCAGCGTCCAGGGGTTCAAGACAACTAATGAAAAACTGTTTTTT | CSVQGFKTTNEKLFF
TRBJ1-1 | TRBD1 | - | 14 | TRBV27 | TGTGCCAGCAGTTCCGACAGGGAGAACACTGAAGCTTTCTTT | CASSSDRENTEAFF
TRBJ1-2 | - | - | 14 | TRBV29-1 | TGCAGCGTTGGGGCGGACAGACCTAACTATGGCTACACCTTC | CSVGADRPNYGYTF
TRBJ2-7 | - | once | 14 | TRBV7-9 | TGTGCCAGCATCCCCCTTAGTGGTAGCAACGAGCAGTACTTC | CASIPLSGSNEQYF
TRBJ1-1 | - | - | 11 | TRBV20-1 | TGCAGTGCTGCTCCCGGGTTAGAAGCTTTCTTT | CSAAPGLEAFF
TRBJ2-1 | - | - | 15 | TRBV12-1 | TGTGCCAGCAGCCTCACTAGCGGGGGGTACAATGAGCAGTTCTTC | CASSLTSGGYNEQFF
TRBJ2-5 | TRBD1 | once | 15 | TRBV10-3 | TGTGCCATCCGATCGGGACAGGGGGATCAAGAGACCCAGTACTTC | CAIRSGQGDQETQYF
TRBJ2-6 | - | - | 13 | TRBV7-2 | TGTGCCAGCAGCCCGTCTGGGGCCAACGTCCTGACTTTC | CASSPSGANVLTF